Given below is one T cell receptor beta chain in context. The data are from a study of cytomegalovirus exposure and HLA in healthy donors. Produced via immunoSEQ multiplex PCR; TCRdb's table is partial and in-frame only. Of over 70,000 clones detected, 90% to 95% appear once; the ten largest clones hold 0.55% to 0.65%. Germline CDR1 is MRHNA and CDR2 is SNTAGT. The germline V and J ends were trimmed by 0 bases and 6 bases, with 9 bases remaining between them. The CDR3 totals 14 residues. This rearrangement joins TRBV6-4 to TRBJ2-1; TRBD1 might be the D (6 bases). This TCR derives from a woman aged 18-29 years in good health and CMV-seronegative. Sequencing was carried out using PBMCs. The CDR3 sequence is CASSDSGAVNEQFF. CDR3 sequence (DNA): TGTGCCAGCAGTGACTCGGGGGCTGTCAATGAGCAGTTCTTC.